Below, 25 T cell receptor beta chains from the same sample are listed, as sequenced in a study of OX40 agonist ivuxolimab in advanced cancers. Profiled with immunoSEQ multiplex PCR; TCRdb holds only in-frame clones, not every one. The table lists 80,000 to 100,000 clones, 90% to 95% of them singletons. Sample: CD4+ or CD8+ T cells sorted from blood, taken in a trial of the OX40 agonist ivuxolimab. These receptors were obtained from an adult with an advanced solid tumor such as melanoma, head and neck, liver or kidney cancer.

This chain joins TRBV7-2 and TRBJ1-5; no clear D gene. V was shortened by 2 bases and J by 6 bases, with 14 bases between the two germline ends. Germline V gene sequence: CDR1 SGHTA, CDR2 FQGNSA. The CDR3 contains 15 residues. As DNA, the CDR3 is TGTGCCAGCAGCTTATTAGGGTTGGGGAGTCAGCCCCAGCATTTT. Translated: CASSLLGLGSQPQHF.

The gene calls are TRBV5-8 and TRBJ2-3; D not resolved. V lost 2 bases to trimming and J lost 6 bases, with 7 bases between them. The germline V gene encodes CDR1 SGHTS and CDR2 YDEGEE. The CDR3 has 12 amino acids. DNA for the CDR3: TGTGCCAGCAGCTTCAGTAGGGATACGCAGTATTTT. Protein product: CASSFSRDTQYF.

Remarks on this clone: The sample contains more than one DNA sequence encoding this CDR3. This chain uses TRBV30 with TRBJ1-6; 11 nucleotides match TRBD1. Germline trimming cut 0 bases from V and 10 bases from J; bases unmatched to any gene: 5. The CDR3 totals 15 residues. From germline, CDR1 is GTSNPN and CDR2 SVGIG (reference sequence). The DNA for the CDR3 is TGTGCCTGGAGTGTTCCCGGGACAGGGGGGTCACCCCTCCACTTT. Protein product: CAWSVPGTGGSPLHF.

The CDR3 coding sequence is TGTGCCAGCAGTTACTCGGGTGTTGACTACACCTTC. It codes for CASSYSGVDYTF. This rearrangement joins TRBV6-6 to TRBJ1-2; no clear D gene. There are 12 residues in the CDR3. CDR1 is MNHNY and CDR2 is SVGAGI in the germline V gene (reference sequence). The germline V and J ends were trimmed by 0 bases and 10 bases, with 9 bases remaining between them.

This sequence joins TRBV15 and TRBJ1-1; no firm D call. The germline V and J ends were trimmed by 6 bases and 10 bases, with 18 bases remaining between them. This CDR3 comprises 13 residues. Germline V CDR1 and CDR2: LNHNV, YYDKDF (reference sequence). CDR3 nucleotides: TGTGCCACCAGTAACGCAGCGGGGAGAGGAGCTTTCTTT. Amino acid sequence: CATSNAAGRGAFF.

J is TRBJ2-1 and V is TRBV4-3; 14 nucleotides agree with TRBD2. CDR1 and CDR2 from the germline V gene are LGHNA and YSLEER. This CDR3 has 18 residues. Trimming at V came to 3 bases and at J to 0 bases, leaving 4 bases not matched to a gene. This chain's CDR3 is CASSQGLAGVGSYNEQFF. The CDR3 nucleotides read TGCGCCAGCAGCCAGGGACTAGCGGGGGTTGGCTCCTACAATGAGCAGTTCTTC.

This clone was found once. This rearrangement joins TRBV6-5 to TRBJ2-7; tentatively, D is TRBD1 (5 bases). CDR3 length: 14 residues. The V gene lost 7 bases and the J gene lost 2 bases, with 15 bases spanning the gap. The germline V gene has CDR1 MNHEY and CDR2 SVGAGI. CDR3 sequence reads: CASTEQVVPYEQYF. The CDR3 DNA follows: TGTGCCAGCACTGAACAGGTGGTACCCTACGAGCAGTACTTC.

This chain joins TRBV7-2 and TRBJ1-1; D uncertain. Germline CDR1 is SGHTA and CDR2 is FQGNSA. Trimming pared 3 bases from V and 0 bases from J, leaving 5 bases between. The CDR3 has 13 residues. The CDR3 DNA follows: TGTGCCAGCAGCTTTAGTTTGAACACTGAAGCTTTCTTT. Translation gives CASSFSLNTEAFF.

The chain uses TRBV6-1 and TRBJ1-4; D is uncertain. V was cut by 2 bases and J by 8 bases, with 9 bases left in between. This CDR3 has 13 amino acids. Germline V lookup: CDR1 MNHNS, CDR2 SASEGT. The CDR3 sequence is CASSERAVEKLFF. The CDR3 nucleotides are TGTGCCAGCAGTGAACGCGCGGTGGAAAAACTGTTTTTT.

CDR3 in amino acids: CASDPGTSGMDEQFF. In nucleotides, the CDR3 is TGTGCCAGCGACCCCGGGACTAGCGGGATGGATGAGCAGTTCTTC. The chain links TRBV28 to TRBJ2-1; 13 bases are a match to TRBD2. The CDR3 covers 15 residues. Trimming took 8 bases from V and 8 from J; bases not matched to a gene: 9. Germline assignment: CDR1 MDHEN and CDR2 SYDVKM.

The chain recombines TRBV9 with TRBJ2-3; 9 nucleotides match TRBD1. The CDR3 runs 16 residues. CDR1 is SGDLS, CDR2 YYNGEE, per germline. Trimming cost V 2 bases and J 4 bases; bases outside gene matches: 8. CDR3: CASSVLWTGEPDTQYF. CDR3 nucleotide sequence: TGTGCCAGCAGCGTCTTGTGGACAGGGGAACCAGATACGCAGTATTTT.

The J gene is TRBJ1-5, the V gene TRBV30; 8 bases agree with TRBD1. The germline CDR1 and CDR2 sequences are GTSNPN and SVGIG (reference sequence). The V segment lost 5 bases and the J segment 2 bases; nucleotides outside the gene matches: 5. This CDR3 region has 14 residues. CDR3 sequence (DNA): TGTGCCTGGGGACAGGGCTCGGGCAATCAGCCCCAGCATTTT. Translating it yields CAWGQGSGNQPQHF. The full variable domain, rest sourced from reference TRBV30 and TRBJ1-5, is SQTIHQWPATLVQPVGSPLSLECTVEGTSNPNLYWYRQAAGRGLQLLFYSVGIGQISSEVPQNLSASRPQDRQFILSSKKLLLSDSGFYLCAWGQGSGNQPQHFGDGTRLSIL.

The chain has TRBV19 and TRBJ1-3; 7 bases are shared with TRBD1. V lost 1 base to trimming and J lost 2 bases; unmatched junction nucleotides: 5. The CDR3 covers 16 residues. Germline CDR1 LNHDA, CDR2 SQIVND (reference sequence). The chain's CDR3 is CASSIGRQGTGNTIYF. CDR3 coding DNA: TGTGCCAGTAGTATAGGCCGACAGGGTACTGGAAACACCATATATTTT.

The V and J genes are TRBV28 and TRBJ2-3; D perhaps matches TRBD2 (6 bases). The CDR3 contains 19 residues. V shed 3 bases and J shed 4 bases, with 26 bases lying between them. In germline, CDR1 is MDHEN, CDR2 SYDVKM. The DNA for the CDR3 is TGTGCCAGCAGTTTTTCCCATAGCGGACGATTCCGGAGCGCAGATACGCAGTATTTT. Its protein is CASSFSHSGRFRSADTQYF.

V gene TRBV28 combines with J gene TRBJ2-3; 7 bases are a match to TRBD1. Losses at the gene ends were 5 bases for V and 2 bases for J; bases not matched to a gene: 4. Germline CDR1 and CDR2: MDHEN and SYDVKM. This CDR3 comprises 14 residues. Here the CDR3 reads CASSQGGSTDTQYF. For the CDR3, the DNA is TGTGCCAGCAGTCAAGGGGGCTCCACAGATACGCAGTATTTT.

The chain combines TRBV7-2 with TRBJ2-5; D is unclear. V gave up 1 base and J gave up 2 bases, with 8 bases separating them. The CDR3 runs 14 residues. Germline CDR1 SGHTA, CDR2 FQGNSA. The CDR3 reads CASSLGGAQETQYF. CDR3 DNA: TGTGCCAGCAGCTTAGGTGGAGCACAAGAGACCCAGTACTTC.

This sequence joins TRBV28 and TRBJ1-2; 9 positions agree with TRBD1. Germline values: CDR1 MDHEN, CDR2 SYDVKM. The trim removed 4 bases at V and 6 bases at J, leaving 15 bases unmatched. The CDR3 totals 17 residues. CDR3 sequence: CASSSLFGTGKANGYTF. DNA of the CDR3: TGTGCCAGCAGTTCTCTATTCGGGACAGGGAAGGCGAATGGCTACACCTTC.

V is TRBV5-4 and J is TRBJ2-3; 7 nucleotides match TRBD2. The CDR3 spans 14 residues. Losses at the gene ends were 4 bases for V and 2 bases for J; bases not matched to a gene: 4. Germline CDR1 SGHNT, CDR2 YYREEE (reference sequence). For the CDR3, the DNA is TGTGCCAGCAGCCAAGCGGGAAACACAGATACGCAGTATTTT. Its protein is CASSQAGNTDTQYF.

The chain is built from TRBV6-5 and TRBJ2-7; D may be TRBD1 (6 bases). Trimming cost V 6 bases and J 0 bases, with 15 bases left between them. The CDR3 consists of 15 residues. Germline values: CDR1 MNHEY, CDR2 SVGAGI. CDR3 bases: TGTGCCAGCAGACCTCGGGCAGGGGCCTCCTACGAGCAGTACTTC. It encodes CASRPRAGASYEQYF.

CDR3 protein: CASTTSGGADEQFF. In DNA form, the CDR3 reads TGTGCCAGCACCACTAGCGGGGGGGCGGATGAGCAGTTCTTC. The chain links TRBV9 to TRBJ2-1; TRBD2 aligns across 13 bases. Germline CDR1 is SGDLS and CDR2 is YYNGEE. The CDR3 sequence is 14 residues long. The V segment lost 6 bases and the J segment 8 bases; nucleotides outside the gene matches: 5.

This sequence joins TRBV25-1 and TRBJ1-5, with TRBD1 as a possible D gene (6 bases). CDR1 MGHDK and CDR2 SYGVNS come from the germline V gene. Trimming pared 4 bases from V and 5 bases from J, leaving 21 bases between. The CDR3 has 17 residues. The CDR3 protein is CASSGQGNGRGDQPQHF. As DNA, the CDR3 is TGTGCCAGCAGTGGCCAGGGGAACGGGCGGGGAGATCAGCCCCAGCATTTT. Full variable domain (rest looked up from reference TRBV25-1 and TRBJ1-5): EADIYQTPRYLVIGTGKKITLECSQTMGHDKMYWYQQDPGMELHLIHYSYGVNSTEKGDLSSESTVSRIRTEHFPLTLESARPSHTSQYLCASSGQGNGRGDQPQHFGDGTRLSIL.

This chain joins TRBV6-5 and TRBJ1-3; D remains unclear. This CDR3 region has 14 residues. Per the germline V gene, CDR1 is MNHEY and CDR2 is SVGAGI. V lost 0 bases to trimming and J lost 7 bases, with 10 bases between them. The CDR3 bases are TGTGCCAGCAGTTACTCACGAGACTACAACACCATATATTTT. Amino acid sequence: CASSYSRDYNTIYF.

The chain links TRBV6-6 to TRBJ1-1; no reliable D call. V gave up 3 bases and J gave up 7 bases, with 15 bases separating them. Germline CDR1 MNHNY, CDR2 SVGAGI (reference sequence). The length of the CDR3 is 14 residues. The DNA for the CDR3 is TGTGCCAGCAGTTATGGCGATTGGGCGATTGAAGCTTTCTTT. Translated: CASSYGDWAIEAFF.

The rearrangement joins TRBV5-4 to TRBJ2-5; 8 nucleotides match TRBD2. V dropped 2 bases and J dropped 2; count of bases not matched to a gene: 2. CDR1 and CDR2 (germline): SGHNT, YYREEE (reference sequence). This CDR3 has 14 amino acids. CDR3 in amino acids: CASSLLAAQETQYF. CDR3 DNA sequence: TGTGCCAGCAGCTTACTAGCGGCGCAAGAGACCCAGTACTTC.

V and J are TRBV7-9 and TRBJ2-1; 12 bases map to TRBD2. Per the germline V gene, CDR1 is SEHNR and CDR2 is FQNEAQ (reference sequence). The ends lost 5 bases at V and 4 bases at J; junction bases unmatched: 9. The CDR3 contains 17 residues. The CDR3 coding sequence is TGTGCCAGCAGCGCCCGACTAGCGGGGGACCAATACAATGAGCAGTTCTTC. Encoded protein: CASSARLAGDQYNEQFF.